This T cell receptor (beta chain) was sequenced in a study of cytotoxic CD8 clonotypes in ibrutinib-treated CLL. TCRdb keeps only in-frame clones here, not all; method: immunoSEQ multiplex PCR. The sample has around 52,000 clones, 56% seen once; the top ten hold about a fifth. This CDR3 spans 13 amino acids. V dropped 5 bases and J dropped 3 bases, with 10 bases sitting between them. CDR1 and CDR2 from the germline V gene are SEHNR and FQNEAQ (reference sequence). J is TRBJ2-5 and V is TRBV7-9; possible D gene TRBD1, 6 bases. This sequence originates from a human donor with chronic lymphocytic leukemia. Material: PBMCs, obtained after 24 months of ibrutinib treatment. The CDR3 reads CASSPPGEETQYF. In DNA form, the CDR3 reads TGTGCCAGCAGCCCCCCAGGGGAAGAGACCCAGTACTTC.